Listed below are T cell receptor beta chains from one sample, sequenced in a study of T-cell reconstitution after alpha-beta-depleted transplantation in children. TCRdb re-derived calls from the PCR reads in MiXCR, one entry per CDR3 protein. The sample consists of a few hundred thousand distinct CDR3 sequences, 16% of them appearing once. Sequencing used PBMCs, mostly from graft donor cells, obtained 360 days after TCRalphabeta/CD19-depleted stem cell transplant. Receptor source: a boy under three years old who had a stem cell transplant for Wiskott-Aldrich syndrome, so the T cells may come from the graft donor. Both conserved end residues are part of each CDR3. D genes are given only for firm matches. The size of a clone is reported for some rows only, either as once, few or many, or as a class for expanded clones.

.,TRBJ2-3,few,TRBV7-8,TGTGCCAGCAGCTTAAAGCCTACCTCCTTCGGTAATACGCAGTATTTT,CASSLKPTSFGNTQYF
TRBD1,TRBJ2-4,few,TRBV5-1,TGCGCCAGCAGCTCACTATCCGGGACAGGGAACATTCAGTACTTC,CASSSLSGTGNIQYF
.,TRBJ2-7,few,TRBV3-1,TGTGCCAGCAGCCAAGAACACAGTTACTACGAGCAGTACTTC,CASSQEHSYYEQYF
TRBD2,TRBJ2-1,.,TRBV10-3,TGTGCCACGGCGGGAGGGCGGAACAATGAGCAGTTCTTC,CATAGGRNNEQFF
.,TRBJ2-1,few,TRBV6-5,TGTGCCAGCAGTTACTGGGGGGGCCCCTACAATGAGCAGTTCTTC,CASSYWGGPYNEQFF
.,TRBJ2-7,.,TRBV25-1,TGTGCCACCTCCCCCTGGGTCTCCTACGAGCAGTACTTC,CATSPWVSYEQYF
TRBD1,TRBJ2-3,few,TRBV28,TGTGCCAGCAGTCCCACAGGGGATGCGCAGTATTTT,CASSPTGDAQYF
TRBD1,TRBJ2-5,.,TRBV11-1,TGTGCCAGCAGCCTCAAAGCCAGGACAGGCCAAGAGACCCAGTACTTC,CASSLKARTGQETQYF
TRBD1,TRBJ1-2,few,TRBV6-5,TGTGCCAGCAGTTACGAGGTGACAGGGAACTATGGCTACACCTTC,CASSYEVTGNYGYTF
.,TRBJ2-3,many,TRBV5-1,TGCGCCAGCAGCCTGGTAGGGTTGACAGATACGCAGTATTTT,CASSLVGLTDTQYF
TRBD2,TRBJ2-7,.,TRBV5-1,TGCGCCAGCAGCTGGGGACTAGCGGGGGGCGACTTCTCCTACGAGCAGTACTTC,CASSWGLAGGDFSYEQYF
TRBD2,TRBJ2-2,few,TRBV4-1,TGCGCCAGCAGCCCTCTGACTAGCGGATTGACCGGGGAGCTGTTTTTT,CASSPLTSGLTGELFF
.,TRBJ1-6,.,TRBV21-1,TGTGCCAGCAGCACTAACAAGAATTCACCCCTCCACTTT,CASSTNKNSPLHF
TRBD2,TRBJ2-1,few,TRBV3-1,TGTGCCAGCAGCCCACGGACTAGTGCCAGCGATGAGCAGTTCTTC,CASSPRTSASDEQFF
.,TRBJ1-1,.,TRBV12-3/TRBV12-4,TGTGCCAGCAGTTTAGTGGGGACCTACACTGAAGCTTTCTTT,CASSLVGTYTEAFF
TRBD2,TRBJ2-5,few,TRBV20-1,TGCAGTGCGGAGAGGCGGGAGACGGAGACCCAGTACTTC,CSAERRETETQYF
TRBD2,TRBJ2-2,few,TRBV7-8,TGTGCCAGCAGCTCCTGGACTAGCGGATACACCGGGGAGCTGTTTTTT,CASSSWTSGYTGELFF
.,TRBJ2-5,many,TRBV20-1,TGCAGTGCTAGGCTACGGGGAGGTGCGGAGACCCAGTACTTC,CSARLRGGAETQYF